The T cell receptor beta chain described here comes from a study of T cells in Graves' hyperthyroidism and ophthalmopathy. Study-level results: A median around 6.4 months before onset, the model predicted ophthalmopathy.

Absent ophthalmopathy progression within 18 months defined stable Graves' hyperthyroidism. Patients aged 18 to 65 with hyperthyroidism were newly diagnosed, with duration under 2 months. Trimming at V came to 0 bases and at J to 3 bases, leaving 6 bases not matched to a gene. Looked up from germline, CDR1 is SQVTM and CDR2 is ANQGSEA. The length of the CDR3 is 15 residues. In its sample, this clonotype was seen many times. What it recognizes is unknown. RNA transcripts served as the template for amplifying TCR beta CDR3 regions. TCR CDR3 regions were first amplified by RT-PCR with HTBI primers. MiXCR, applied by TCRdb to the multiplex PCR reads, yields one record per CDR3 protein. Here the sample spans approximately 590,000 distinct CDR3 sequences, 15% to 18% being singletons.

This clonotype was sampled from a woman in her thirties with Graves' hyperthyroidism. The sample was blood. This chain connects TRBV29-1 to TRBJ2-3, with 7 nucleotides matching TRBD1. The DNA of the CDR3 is TGCAGCGTTGAAGATACCGACAGGGCGACAGATACGCAGTATTTT. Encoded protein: CSVEDTDRATDTQYF.